The 22 T cell receptor beta chains given below trace back to one sample, sequenced in a study of T cells after yellow fever vaccination. A single record per CDR3 protein comes from TCRdb applying MiXCR to the 5' RACE reads. The sample lists under 550,000 distinct CDR3 sequences, 20% to 25% occurring once. This material consisted of PBMCs, taken more than 20 days after the first yellow fever vaccination. Receptors were obtained from a man aged 18 to 35 who received the YFV17D yellow fever vaccine.

In this sample, this clonotype turned up once. This chain uses TRBV19 with TRBJ2-2; D ambiguous. Trimming removed 5 bases at V and 6 bases at J, with 16 bases between. The CDR3 runs 15 residues. The germline V gene has CDR1 LNHDA and CDR2 SQIVND (reference sequence). CDR3 loop: CASSLTDGFAGELFF. CDR3 coding DNA: TGTGCCAGTAGTCTAACCGATGGGTTCGCCGGGGAGCTGTTTTTT.

This chain links TRBV12-3 or TRBV12-4 with TRBJ1-1; D gene uncertain. Trimming removed 6 bases at V and 1 base at J, with 9 bases between. The CDR3 totals 13 residues. The CDR3 DNA follows: TGTGCCAGCAGATGGACGGAGAACACTGAAGCTTTCTTT. It is translated as CASRWTENTEAFF.

A few counts support this clonotype. The chain uses TRBV3-2 and TRBJ1-3; the D call in the table, TRBD1, was not verified against the DNA. TRBV3-2 is a recognized pseudogene. The CDR3 runs 22 residues. In DNA form, the CDR3 reads TGTGCCAGCAGGGCCAAGACTATATCAAAGTCAGAAGACAGGCGTTCTGGAAACACCATATATTTT. It yields the protein CASRAKTISKSEDRRSGNTIYF.

This clonotype has just a few counts. The V call is TRBV6-1, the J call TRBJ1-1; TRBD1 might be the D (5 bases). In germline, CDR1 is MNHNS, CDR2 SASEGT. The CDR3 consists of 13 residues. Trimming took 7 bases from V and 4 from J, leaving 13 bases between them. The CDR3: CASINTGGTEAFF. The CDR3 nucleotides are TGTGCCAGCATCAACACGGGGGGCACTGAAGCTTTCTTT.

This clonotype turned up a few times. The gene calls are TRBV29-1 and TRBJ2-7; D perhaps matches TRBD1 (5 bases). With 2 bases removed from V and 2 bases from J, the gap between germline ends came to 13 bases. This CDR3 region has 14 residues. Germline assignment: CDR1 SQVTM and CDR2 ANQGSEA. This CDR3 is CSVESTTETYEQYF. The CDR3 DNA is TGCAGCGTTGAATCGACGACAGAAACCTACGAGCAGTACTTC.

The CDR3 spells CASSIGGPQHF. Here the CDR3 DNA reads TGTGCCAGTAGTATTGGTGGGCCCCAGCATTTT. The chain combines TRBV19 with TRBJ1-5; D is ambiguous. CDR3 length equals 11 residues. Looked up from germline, CDR1 is LNHDA and CDR2 is SQIVND (reference sequence). The V and J ends lost 3 bases and 9 bases respectively, with 6 bases between them.

In its sample, this clonotype was seen a few times. V gene TRBV9 combines with J gene TRBJ2-2; D unclear. CDR1 is SGDLS and CDR2 is YYNGEE in the germline V gene. The CDR3 has 14 amino acids. V was pared by 0 bases and J by 4 bases, with 7 bases between. The chain's CDR3 is CASSVGRVTGELFF. The CDR3 DNA is TGTGCCAGCAGCGTAGGACGGGTCACCGGGGAGCTGTTTTTT.

This clonotype was detected only a few times. The chain uses TRBV6-1 and TRBJ2-2; tentative D call: TRBD2 (7 bases). The germline gives CDR1 MNHNS, CDR2 SASEGT. This CDR3 is 15 amino acids long. V gave up 6 bases and J gave up 1 base, with 12 bases separating them. CDR3 coding DNA: TGTGCCAGCAGGTTCGGGGGGCGGAACACCGGGGAGCTGTTTTTT. Residues: CASRFGGRNTGELFF.

This chain links TRBV6-5 with TRBJ1-2, with 10 nucleotides matching TRBD1. The V segment lost 8 bases and the J segment 4 bases; nucleotides outside the gene matches: 7. The CDR3 spans 14 residues. The germline CDR1 and CDR2 sequences are MNHEY and SVGAGI. CDR3 protein: CASVKRDRGYGYTF. CDR3 nucleotide sequence: TGTGCCAGCGTTAAACGGGACAGGGGCTATGGCTACACCTTC.

The chain uses TRBV30 and TRBJ2-7, with unresolved D. V lost 0 bases and J lost 0, with 9 bases in between. Germline V gene sequence: CDR1 GTSNPN, CDR2 SVGIG (reference sequence). This CDR3 contains 14 residues. The CDR3 nucleotides are TGTGCCTGGAGTGTACCCCGAGTCTCCTACGAGCAGTACTTC. Its protein product is CAWSVPRVSYEQYF.

This clonotype was detected a few times. Sequence at one end of the junction differs from germline and may be a read error. The V call is TRBV12-3 or TRBV12-4, the J call TRBJ1-2, with D perhaps TRBD1 (5 bases). The CDR3 has 15 amino acids. CDR3 residues: CASSFHAGLNYGYTF. CDR3 in DNA: TGTGCCAGTAGTTTTCATGCAGGGTTAAACTATGGCTACACCTTC.

This clonotype was seen a few times. The chain couples TRBV2 to TRBJ2-5; D not resolved. V was pared by 7 bases and J by 2 bases, with 14 bases between. The germline gives CDR1 SNHLY, CDR2 FYNNEI. This CDR3 comprises 14 residues. CDR3 sequence: CASIRADLQETQYF. CDR3 sequence (DNA): TGTGCCAGCATTAGGGCAGACCTACAAGAGACCCAGTACTTC.

The DNA for the CDR3 is TGTGCCAGCAGCTTAGTGCCAGGGGTCGACTATGGCTACACCTTC. Protein: CASSLVPGVDYGYTF. The chain uses TRBV7-8 and TRBJ1-2; TRBD1 might be the D (6 bases). The CDR3 length is 15 residues. Trimming took 1 base from V and 3 from J, leaving 12 bases between them. Germline V gene sequence: CDR1 SGHVS, CDR2 FQNEAQ.

The V call is TRBV12-3 or TRBV12-4, the J call TRBJ2-3; 9 bases agree with TRBD2. The V gene end was trimmed by 6 bases and the J gene end by 6 bases; junction bases not matched to a gene: 10. CDR3 length equals 15 residues. The CDR3 sequence is CASSPRGGPGDTQYF. DNA of the CDR3: TGTGCCAGCAGCCCGCGGGGGGGCCCAGGCGATACGCAGTATTTT.

The CDR3 coding sequence is TGTGCCAGCAGCTTCGAATCGGGAGCCGATACGCAGTATTTT. Amino acids: CASSFESGADTQYF. The rearrangement links TRBV7-9 to TRBJ2-3, with a tentative D call TRBD2 (6 bases). The germline V gene encodes CDR1 SEHNR and CDR2 FQNEAQ (reference sequence). V dropped 3 bases and J dropped 6 bases, with 13 bases sitting between them. This CDR3 has 14 residues.

This clonotype was seen ten or more times. The chain joins TRBV5-1 to TRBJ1-1; D call uncertain. V dropped 6 bases and J dropped 1 base, with 10 bases sitting between them. Germline V CDR1 and CDR2: SGHRS, YFSETQ. The CDR3 totals 13 residues. The CDR3 DNA sequence: TGCGCCAGCAAGATCGCAGGGAACACTGAAGCTTTCTTT. Amino acids: CASKIAGNTEAFF.

The rearrangement joins TRBV7-2 to TRBJ2-3; D call uncertain. The CDR3 totals 13 residues. V lost 3 bases, J lost 5 bases, and 9 bases lay in between. In germline, CDR1 is SGHTA, CDR2 FQGNSA. CDR3 loop: CASSFPGIDTQYF. For the CDR3, the DNA is TGTGCCAGCAGCTTCCCGGGTATAGATACGCAGTATTTT. Together with reference TRBV7-2 and TRBJ2-3, the CDR3 gives the full variable domain: GAGVSQSPSNKVTEKGKDVELRCDPISGHTALYWYRQSLGQGLEFLIYFQGNSAPDKSGLPSDRFSAERTGGSVSTLTIQRTQQEDSAVYLCASSFPGIDTQYFGPGTRLTVL.

This clonotype occurred a few times. V is TRBV5-1 and J is TRBJ2-7, with a tentative D call TRBD1 (6 bases). There are 13 residues in the CDR3. Germline lookup yields CDR1 SGHRS and CDR2 YFSETQ. Trimming took off 5 bases at V and 5 bases at J, with 14 bases between the two ends. CDR3 DNA sequence: TGCGCCAGCAGTAAAGGGGGATTCGACGAGCAGTACGTC. It codes for CASSKGGFDEQYV.

The V and J genes are TRBV4-1 and TRBJ2-1, with 10 bases fitting TRBD2. Germline CDR1 and CDR2: MGHRA and YSYEKL. V lost 1 base, J lost 5 bases, and 8 bases stayed unmatched. This CDR3 is 17 amino acids long. The CDR3 coding sequence is TGCGCCAGCAGCCAAGGCTGGCTAGCGGGGGCCGACAATGAGCAGTTCTTC. Its translation is CASSQGWLAGADNEQFF.

V and J are TRBV7-2 and TRBJ1-1, with D possibly matching TRBD1 (5 bases). The CDR3 has 16 amino acids. Between the trimmed V and J ends, which lost 3 bases and 5 bases, there was a span of 19 bases. Per germline, CDR1 SGHTA and CDR2 FQGNSA. The CDR3 nucleotides are TGTGCCAGCAGCTTTGTCGCGGCGGGGGTGGGTACTGAAGCTTTCTTT. This encodes CASSFVAAGVGTEAFF.

The CDR3 coding sequence is TGTGCCAGCAGCGACAGTGTCTACGAGCAGTACGTC. Translated, it gives CASSDSVYEQYV. V is TRBV28 and J is TRBJ2-7, with D possibly TRBD1 on 5 matching bases. V lost 6 bases, J lost 3 bases, and 9 bases lay in between. In germline, CDR1 is MDHEN, CDR2 SYDVKM. This CDR3 has 12 residues.

The sample holds a few counts of this clonotype. The chain uses TRBV2 and TRBJ1-4; D not certain. Germline CDR1 SNHLY, CDR2 FYNNEI. The CDR3 contains 14 residues. The V end was cut by 6 bases, the J end by 1 base, with 9 bases between. Here the CDR3 reads CASRPDETNEKLFF. CDR3 bases: TGTGCCAGCAGACCGGACGAAACTAATGAAAAACTGTTTTTT.